The present TCR beta chain was sequenced within a study of T cells of healthy individuals (dated by TCRdb to the late 2010s). This clonotype was counted ten times or more. The specificity of this receptor is unknown. Nothing much larger sits one base from this clone, and base qualities are not available. The germline V gene gives CDR1 as MGHRA and CDR2 as YSYEKL. The CDR3, cysteine through phenylalanine, is 16 amino acids long. The kept DNA is CDR3 alone, 48 bases in frame from the first base. For this chain, trimming is 3 bases at the V end and 7 bases at the J end, and the number of junction bases without a gene match is 5. The library was made by 5' RACE. For sequencing, an Illumina MiSeq was employed. Through fastp at Q25 and MiXCR, TCRdb rebuilt clones from the public reads, retaining in-frame beta chains. Every entry covers one CDR3 protein and lists the most common genes and DNA from its rows. The sample table lists some 85,000 distinct CDR3 sequences, roughly 5.1% of them with a count of one. Of the sample, 7% to 9% falls within the top ten clones.

The rearrangement combines TRBV4-1 with TRBJ2-1; the junction holds 14 bases that match TRBD2. The sequence was collected from a female donor in good health. The CDR3 region: CASSHRLAGGPNEQFF. The base sequence is TGCGCCAGCAGCCACCGACTAGCGGGAGGGCCTAATGAGCAGTTCTTC.